The clone carrying this TCR beta chain was picked up a small number of times. The antigen is undetermined. This entry belongs to a study of shared clonotypes between healthy human individuals. Data came from immunoSEQ multiplex PCR; TCRdb stores just in-frame clones and leaves some out. The table includes over a million clones, around 78% detected once. Study results and caveats: Estimated richness was generally greater in naive than memory subsets.

The specimen sequenced was memory CD4+ T cells from PBMCs. Subset specified: CD45RA-negative fraction. The receptor's source is a young man in good health. Some clones in this sample may be carry-over from other donors' samples.

The DNA for the CDR3 is TGTGCCAGCAGTAAGAAGACTAGCGGGAGCCACAATGAGCAGTTCTTC. Residues: CASSKKTSGSHNEQFF. V usage is TRBV27 and J usage is TRBJ2-1, with TRBD2 matching 12 bases. V shed 5 bases, J shed 5 bases, and the junction held 7 bases outside the gene matches. CDR3 length equals 16 residues. Germline CDR1 reads MNHEY; CDR2 reads SMNVEV (reference sequence).